This T cell receptor beta chain was documented in a study of beta chain features in type 1 diabetes. Germline V lookup: CDR1 LNHDA, CDR2 SQIVND (reference sequence). The CDR3 loop spans 15 amino acids. Deletions cut 0 bases from V and 4 bases from J, with 10 bases between. There are a few counts of this clone. Its antigen is as yet unknown. Broader study findings: Moderate but significant shortening of TCRB CDR3s was recorded in all four CD4+ subsets from Type 1 diabetes patients.

Of the isolated RNA, all was reverse transcribed, and so the sequenced material was expressed TCRB transcripts. Data came from immunoSEQ multiplex PCR; TCRdb stores just in-frame clones and leaves some out. The table records roughly 400,000 clones, over 8.5% of them present only once. Cell sorting via CD45RO/CCR7/CD25/CD127/CD95/CD27 was performed to obtain CD4+ naive, central memory, regulatory and stem cell-like memory cells. The rearrangement links TRBV19 to TRBJ2-1; TRBD2 might be the D (6 bases). The sample comprised central memory CD4+ T cells from blood. This TCR was sampled from a young man with type 1 diabetes. The CDR3 nucleotides read TGTGCCAGTAGTATAGATCGAAGCGGGTACAATGAGCAGTTCTTC. It specifies CASSIDRSGYNEQFF.